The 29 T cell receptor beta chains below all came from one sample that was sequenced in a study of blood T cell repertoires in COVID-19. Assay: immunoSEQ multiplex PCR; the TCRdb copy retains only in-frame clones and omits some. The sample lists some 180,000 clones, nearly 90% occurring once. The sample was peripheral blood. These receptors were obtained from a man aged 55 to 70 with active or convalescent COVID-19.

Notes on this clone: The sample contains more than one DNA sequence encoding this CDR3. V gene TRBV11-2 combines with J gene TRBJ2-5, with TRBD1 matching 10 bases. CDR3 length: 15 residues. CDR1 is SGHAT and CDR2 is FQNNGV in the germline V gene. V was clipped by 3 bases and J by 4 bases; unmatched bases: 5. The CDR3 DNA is TGTGCCAGCAGCTTGGCGGGACAGGGGAGAGAGACCCAGTACTTC. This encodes CASSLAGQGRETQYF.

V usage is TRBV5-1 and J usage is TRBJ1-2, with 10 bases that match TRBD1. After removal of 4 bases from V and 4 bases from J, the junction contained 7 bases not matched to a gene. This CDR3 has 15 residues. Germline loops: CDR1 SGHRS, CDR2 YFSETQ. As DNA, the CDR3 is TGCGCCAGCAGCCTTAGACAGGGGGCGGGCTATGGCTACACCTTC. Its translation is CASSLRQGAGYGYTF.

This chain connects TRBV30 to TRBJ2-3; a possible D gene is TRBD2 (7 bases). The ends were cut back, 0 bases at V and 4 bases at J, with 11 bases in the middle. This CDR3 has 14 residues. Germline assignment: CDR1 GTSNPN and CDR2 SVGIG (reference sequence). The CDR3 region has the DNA TGTGCCTGGAGTGTGAGGGGGGGGGCAGATACGCAGTATTTT. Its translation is CAWSVRGGADTQYF.

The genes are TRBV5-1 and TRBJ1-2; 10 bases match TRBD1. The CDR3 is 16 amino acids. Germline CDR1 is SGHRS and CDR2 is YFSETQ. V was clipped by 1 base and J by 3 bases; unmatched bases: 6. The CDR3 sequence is CASSLSPGTGDYGYTF. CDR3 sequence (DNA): TGCGCCAGCAGCTTGTCACCCGGGACAGGGGACTATGGCTACACCTTC.

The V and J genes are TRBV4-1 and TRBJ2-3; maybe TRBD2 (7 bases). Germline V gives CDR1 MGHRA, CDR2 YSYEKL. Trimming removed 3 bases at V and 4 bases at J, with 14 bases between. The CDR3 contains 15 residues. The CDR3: CASSQGGAAADTQYF. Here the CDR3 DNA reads TGCGCCAGCAGCCAGGGGGGGGCCGCGGCAGATACGCAGTATTTT.

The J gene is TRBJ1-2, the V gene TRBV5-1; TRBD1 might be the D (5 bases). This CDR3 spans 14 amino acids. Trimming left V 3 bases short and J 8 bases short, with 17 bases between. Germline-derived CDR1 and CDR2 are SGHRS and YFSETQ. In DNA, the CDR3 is TGCGCCAGCAGCTCGGGGGGGACCGGAGGCGGCTACACCTTC. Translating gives CASSSGGTGGGYTF.

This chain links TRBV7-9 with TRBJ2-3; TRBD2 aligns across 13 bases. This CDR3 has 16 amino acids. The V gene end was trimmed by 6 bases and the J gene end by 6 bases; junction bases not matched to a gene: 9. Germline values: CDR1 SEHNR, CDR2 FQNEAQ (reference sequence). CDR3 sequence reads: CASRDTSGGAPDTQYF. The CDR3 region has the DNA TGTGCCAGCAGAGACACTAGCGGGGGGGCCCCTGATACGCAGTATTTT.

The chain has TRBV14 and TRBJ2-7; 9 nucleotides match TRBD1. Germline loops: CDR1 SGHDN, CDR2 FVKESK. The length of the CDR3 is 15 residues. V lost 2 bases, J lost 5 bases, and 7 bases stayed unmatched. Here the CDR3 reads CASSQPGTGRHEQYF. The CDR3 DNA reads TGTGCCAGCAGCCAACCCGGGACAGGGAGGCACGAGCAGTACTTC.

The DNA for the CDR3 is TGTGCCAGCAGTCCGAGACCTACTAGCGGGGGCCCCCGGGAGACCCAGTACTTC. This codes for CASSPRPTSGGPRETQYF. The chain carries TRBV27 and TRBJ2-5; TRBD2 aligns across 11 bases. CDR1 and CDR2 from the germline V gene are MNHEY and SMNVEV (reference sequence). Unmatched junction bases numbered 16, after V lost 5 bases and J lost 5 bases. The CDR3 contains 18 residues.

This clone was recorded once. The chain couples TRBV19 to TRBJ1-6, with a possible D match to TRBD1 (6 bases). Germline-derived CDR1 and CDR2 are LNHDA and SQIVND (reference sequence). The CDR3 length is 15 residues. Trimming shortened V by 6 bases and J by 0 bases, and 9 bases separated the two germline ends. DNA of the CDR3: TGTGCCAGTAGCCAACAGGGCTCCTATAATTCACCCCTCCACTTT. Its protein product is CASSQQGSYNSPLHF.

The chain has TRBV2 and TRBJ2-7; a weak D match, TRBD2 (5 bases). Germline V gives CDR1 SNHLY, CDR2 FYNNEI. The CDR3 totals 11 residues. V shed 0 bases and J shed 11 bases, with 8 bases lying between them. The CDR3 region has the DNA TGTGCCAGCAGTGAAGCCGGGGTTAAGTACTTC. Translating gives CASSEAGVKYF.

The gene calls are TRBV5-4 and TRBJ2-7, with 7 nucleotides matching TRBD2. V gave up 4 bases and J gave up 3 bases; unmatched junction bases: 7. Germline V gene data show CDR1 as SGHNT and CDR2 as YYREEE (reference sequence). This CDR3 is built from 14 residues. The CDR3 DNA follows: TGTGCCAGCAGCCGCGGGGGTACGAGCTACGAGCAGTACTTC. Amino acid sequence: CASSRGGTSYEQYF.

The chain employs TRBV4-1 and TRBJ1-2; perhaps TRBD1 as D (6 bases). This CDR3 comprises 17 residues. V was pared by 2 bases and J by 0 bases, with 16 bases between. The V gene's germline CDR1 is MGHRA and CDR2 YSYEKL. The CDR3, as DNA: TGCGCCAGCAGCCAAAAACCGGGACACAACTCTAACTATGGCTACACCTTC. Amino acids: CASSQKPGHNSNYGYTF.

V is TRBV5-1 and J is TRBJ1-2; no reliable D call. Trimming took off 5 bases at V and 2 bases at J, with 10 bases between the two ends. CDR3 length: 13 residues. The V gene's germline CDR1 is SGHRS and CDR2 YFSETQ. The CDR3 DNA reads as TGCGCCAGCAGACCCGCAACAAACTATGGCTACACCTTC. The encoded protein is CASRPATNYGYTF. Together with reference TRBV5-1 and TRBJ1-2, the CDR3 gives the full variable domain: KAGVTQTPRYLIKTRGQQVTLSCSPISGHRSVSWYQQTPGQGLQFLFEYFSETQRNKGNFPGRFSGRQFSNSRSEMNVSTLELGDSALYLCASRPATNYGYTFGSGTRLTVV.

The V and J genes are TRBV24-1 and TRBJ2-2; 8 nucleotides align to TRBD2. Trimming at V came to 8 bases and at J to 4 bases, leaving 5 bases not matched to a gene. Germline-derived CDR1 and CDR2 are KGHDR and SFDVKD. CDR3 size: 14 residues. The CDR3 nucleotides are TGTGCCACCAAGGGGACTAGGGGCACCGGGGAGCTGTTTTTT. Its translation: CATKGTRGTGELFF.

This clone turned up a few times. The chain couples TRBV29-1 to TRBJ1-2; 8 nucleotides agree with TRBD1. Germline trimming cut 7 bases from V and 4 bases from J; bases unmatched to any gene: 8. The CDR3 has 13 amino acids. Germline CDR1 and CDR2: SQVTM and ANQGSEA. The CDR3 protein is CSAQGQAIYGYTF. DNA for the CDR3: TGCAGCGCCCAGGGACAGGCGATCTATGGCTACACCTTC.

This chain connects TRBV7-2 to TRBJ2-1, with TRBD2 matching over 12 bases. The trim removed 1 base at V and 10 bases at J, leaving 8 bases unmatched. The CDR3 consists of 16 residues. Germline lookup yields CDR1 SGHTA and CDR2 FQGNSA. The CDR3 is CASSLVSSGGAAEQFF. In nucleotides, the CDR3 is TGTGCCAGCAGCTTAGTATCTAGCGGGGGGGCCGCCGAGCAGTTCTTC.

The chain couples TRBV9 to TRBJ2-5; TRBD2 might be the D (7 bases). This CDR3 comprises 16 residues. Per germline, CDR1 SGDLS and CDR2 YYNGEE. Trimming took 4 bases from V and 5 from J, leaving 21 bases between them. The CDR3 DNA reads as TGTGCCAGCAGCTCGGGGGGCCTCGGGCCGGGGGAGACCCAGTACTTC. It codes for CASSSGGLGPGETQYF.

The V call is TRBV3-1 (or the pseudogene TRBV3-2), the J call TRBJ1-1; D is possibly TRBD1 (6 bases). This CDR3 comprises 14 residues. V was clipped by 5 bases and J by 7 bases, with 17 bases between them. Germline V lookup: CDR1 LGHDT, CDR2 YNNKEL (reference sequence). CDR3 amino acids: CASSRTVLQGEAFF. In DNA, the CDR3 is TGTGCCAGCAGCAGGACAGTTCTACAGGGTGAAGCTTTCTTT.

CDR3 DNA: TGTGCCTCCTCTGGGAGCTCTGGAAACACCATATATTTT. Amino acids: CASSGSSGNTIYF. The chain combines TRBV2 with TRBJ1-3; D is undetermined. Germline V CDR1 and CDR2: SNHLY, FYNNEI. CDR3 length: 13 amino acids. Trimming shortened V by 11 bases and J by 0 bases, and 11 bases separated the two germline ends.

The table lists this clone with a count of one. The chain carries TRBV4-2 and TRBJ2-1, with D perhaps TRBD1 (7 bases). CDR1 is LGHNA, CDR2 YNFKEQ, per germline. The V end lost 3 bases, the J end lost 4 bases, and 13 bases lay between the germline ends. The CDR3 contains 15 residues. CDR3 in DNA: TGTGCCAGCAGCCACTCAGGGGGGAATTACAATGAGCAGTTCTTC. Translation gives CASSHSGGNYNEQFF.

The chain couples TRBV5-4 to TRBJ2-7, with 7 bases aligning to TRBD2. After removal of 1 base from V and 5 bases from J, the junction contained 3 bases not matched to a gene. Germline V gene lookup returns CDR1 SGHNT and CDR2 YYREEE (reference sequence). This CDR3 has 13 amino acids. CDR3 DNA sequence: TGTGCCAGCAGCTTGTCCGGGGGGAACGAGCAGTACTTC. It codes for CASSLSGGNEQYF.

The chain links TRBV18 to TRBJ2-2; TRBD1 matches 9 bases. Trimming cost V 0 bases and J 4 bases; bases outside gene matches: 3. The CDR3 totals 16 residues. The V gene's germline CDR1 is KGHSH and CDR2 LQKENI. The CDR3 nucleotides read TGTGCCAGCTCACCACCGTTGGGACAGGGCACCGGGGAGCTGTTTTTT. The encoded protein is CASSPPLGQGTGELFF.

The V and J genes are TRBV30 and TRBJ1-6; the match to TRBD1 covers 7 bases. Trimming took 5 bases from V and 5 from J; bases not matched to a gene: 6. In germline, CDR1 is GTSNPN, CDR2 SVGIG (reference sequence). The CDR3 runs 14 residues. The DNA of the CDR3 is TGTGCCTGGCAACGGGACAGCAATAATTCACCCCTCCACTTT. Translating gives CAWQRDSNNSPLHF. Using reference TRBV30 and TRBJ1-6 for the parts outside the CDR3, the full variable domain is SQTIHQWPATLVQPVGSPLSLECTVEGTSNPNLYWYRQAAGRGLQLLFYSVGIGQISSEVPQNLSASRPQDRQFILSSKKLLLSDSGFYLCAWQRDSNNSPLHFGNGTRLTVT.

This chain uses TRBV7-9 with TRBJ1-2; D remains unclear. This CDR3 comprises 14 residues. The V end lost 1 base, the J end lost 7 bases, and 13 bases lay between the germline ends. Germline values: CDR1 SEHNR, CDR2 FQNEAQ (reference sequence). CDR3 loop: CASSLELRRGGYTF. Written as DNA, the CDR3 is TGTGCCAGCAGCTTAGAACTCCGTCGGGGTGGCTACACCTTC. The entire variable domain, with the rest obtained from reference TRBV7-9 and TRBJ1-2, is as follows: DTGVSQNPRHKITKRGQNVTFRCDPISEHNRLYWYRQTLGQGPEFLTYFQNEAQLEKSRLLSDRFSAERPKGSFSTLEIQRTEQGDSAMYLCASSLELRRGGYTFGSGTRLTVV.

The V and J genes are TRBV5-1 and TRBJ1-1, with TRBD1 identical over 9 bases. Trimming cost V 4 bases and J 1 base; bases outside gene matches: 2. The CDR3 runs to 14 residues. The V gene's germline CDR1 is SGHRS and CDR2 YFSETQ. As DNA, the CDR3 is TGCGCCAGCAGCCTGACAGGGGGGAACACTGAAGCTTTCTTT. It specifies CASSLTGGNTEAFF. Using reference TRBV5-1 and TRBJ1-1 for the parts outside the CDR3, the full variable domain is KAGVTQTPRYLIKTRGQQVTLSCSPISGHRSVSWYQQTPGQGLQFLFEYFSETQRNKGNFPGRFSGRQFSNSRSEMNVSTLELGDSALYLCASSLTGGNTEAFFGQGTRLTVV.

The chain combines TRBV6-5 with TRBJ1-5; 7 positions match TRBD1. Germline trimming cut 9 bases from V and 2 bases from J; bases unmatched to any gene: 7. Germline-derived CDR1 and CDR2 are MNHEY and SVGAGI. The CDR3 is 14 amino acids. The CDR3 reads CASSQGGGNQPQHF. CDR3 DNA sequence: TGTGCCAGTTCCCAGGGGGGCGGCAATCAGCCCCAGCATTTT.

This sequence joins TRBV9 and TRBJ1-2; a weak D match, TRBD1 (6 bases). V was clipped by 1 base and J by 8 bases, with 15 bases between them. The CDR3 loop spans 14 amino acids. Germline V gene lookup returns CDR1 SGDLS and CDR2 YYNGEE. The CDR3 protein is CASSVMTGLGGYTF. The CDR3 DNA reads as TGTGCCAGCAGCGTAATGACAGGCCTAGGGGGCTACACCTTC.

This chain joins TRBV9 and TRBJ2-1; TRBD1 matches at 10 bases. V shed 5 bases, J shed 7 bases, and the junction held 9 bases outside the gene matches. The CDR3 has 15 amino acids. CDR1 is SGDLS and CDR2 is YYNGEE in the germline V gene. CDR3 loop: CASSGQGGPMNEQFF. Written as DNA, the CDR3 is TGTGCCAGCAGTGGACAGGGGGGACCTATGAATGAGCAGTTCTTC.